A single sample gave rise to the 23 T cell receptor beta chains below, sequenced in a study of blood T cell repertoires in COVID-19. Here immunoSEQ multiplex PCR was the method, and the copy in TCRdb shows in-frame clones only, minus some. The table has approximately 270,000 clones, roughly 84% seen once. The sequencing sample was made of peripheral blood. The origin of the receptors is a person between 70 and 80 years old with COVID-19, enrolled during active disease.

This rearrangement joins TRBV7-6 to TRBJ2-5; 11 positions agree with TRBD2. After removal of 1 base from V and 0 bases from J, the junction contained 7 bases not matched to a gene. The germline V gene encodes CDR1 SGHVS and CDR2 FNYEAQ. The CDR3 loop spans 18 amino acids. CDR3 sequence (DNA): TGTGCCAGCAGCTTAGTGTCTAGCGGGGGGCCCTACCAAGAGACCCAGTACTTC. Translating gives CASSLVSSGGPYQETQYF.

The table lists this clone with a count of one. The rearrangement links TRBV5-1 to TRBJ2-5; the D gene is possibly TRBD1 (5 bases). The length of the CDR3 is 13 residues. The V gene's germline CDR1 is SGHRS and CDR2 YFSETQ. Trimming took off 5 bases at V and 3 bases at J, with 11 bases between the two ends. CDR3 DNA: TGCGCCAGCAGGCCAGGGAATGAAGAGACCCAGTACTTC. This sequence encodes CASRPGNEETQYF. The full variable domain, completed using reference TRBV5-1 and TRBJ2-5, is KAGVTQTPRYLIKTRGQQVTLSCSPISGHRSVSWYQQTPGQGLQFLFEYFSETQRNKGNFPGRFSGRQFSNSRSEMNVSTLELGDSALYLCASRPGNEETQYFGPGTRLLVL.

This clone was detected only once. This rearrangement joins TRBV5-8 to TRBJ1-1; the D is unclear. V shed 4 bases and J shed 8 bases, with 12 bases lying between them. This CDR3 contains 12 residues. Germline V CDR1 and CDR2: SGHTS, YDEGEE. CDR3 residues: CASSPGGGEAFF. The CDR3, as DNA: TGTGCCAGCAGCCCGGGCGGCGGGGAAGCTTTCTTT.

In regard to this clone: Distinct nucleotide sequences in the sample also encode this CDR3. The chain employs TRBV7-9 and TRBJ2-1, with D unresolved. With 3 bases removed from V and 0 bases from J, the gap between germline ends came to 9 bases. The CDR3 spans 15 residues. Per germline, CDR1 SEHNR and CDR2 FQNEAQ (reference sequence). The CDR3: CASSLSGSSYNEQFF. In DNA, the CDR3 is TGTGCCAGCAGCTTGTCGGGTAGCTCCTACAATGAGCAGTTCTTC.

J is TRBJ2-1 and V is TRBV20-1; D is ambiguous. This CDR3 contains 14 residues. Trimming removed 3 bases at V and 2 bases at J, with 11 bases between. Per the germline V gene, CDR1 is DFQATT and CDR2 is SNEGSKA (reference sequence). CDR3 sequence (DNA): TGCAGTGCTAGTGGCGCGGCACCCTACAATGAGCAGTTCTTC. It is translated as CSASGAAPYNEQFF.

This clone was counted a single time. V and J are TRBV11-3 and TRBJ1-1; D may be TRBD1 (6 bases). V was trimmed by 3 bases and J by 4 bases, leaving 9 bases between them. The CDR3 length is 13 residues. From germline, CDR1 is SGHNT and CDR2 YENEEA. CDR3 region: CASSFRDTTEAFF. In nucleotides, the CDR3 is TGTGCCAGCAGCTTCCGGGACACCACTGAAGCTTTCTTT.

The CDR3 sequence: CASSSDRGHEQYF. For the CDR3, the DNA is TGTGCCAGCAGCTCAGACAGGGGGCACGAGCAGTACTTC. The J gene is TRBJ2-7, the V gene TRBV5-6; TRBD1 agrees at 10 bases. Unmatched junction bases numbered 2, after V lost 3 bases and J lost 5 bases. The CDR3 spans 13 residues. The germline CDR1 and CDR2 sequences are SGHDT and YYEEEE.

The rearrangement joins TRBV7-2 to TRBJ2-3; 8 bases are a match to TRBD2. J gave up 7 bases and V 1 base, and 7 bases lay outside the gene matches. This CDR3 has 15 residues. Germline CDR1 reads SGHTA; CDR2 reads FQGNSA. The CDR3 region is CASSLDGRALNTQYF. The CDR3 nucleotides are TGTGCCAGCAGCTTAGACGGGAGGGCCTTGAATACGCAGTATTTT.

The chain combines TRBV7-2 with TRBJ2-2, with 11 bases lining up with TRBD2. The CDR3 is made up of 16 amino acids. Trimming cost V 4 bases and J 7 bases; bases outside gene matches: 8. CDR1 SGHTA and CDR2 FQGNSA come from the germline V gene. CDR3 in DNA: TGTGCCAGCAGCTCTATAGCGGGGGGGCTCGGCGGGGAGCTGTTTTTT. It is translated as CASSSIAGGLGGELFF.

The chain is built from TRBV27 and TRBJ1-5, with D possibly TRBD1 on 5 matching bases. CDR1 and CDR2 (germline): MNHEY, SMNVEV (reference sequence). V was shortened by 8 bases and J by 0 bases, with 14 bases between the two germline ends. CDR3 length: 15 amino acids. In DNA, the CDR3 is TGTGCCAGCCAAGACAGCAGAACTAGCAATCAGCCCCAGCATTTT. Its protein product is CASQDSRTSNQPQHF.

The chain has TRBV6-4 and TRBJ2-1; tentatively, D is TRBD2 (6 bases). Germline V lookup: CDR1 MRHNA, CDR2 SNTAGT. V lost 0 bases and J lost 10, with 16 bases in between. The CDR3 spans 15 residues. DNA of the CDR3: TGTGCCAGCAGTGACTCGATAGCGGCCTCCTCCGAGCAGTTCTTC. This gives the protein CASSDSIAASSEQFF.

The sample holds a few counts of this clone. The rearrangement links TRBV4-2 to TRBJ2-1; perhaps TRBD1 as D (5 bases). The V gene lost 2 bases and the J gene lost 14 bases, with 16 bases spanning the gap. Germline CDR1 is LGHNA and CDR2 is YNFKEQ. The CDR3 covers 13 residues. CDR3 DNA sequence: TGTGCCAGCAGCCAATCCTCAGGGCACGGAGAGTTCTTC. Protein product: CASSQSSGHGEFF.

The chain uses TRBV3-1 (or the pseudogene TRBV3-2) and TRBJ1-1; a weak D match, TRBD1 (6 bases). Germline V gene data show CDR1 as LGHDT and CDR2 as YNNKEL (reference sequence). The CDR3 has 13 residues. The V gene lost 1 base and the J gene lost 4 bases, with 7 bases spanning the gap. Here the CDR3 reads CASSQGGLTEAFF. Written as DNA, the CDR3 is TGTGCCAGCAGCCAAGGGGGGCTCACTGAAGCTTTCTTT.

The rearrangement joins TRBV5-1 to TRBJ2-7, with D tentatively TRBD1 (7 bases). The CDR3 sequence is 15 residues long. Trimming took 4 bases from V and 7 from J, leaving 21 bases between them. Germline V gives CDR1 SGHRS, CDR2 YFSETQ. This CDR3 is CASSPEGAPPKEQYF. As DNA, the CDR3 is TGCGCCAGCAGCCCGGAGGGGGCGCCTCCGAAGGAGCAGTACTTC.

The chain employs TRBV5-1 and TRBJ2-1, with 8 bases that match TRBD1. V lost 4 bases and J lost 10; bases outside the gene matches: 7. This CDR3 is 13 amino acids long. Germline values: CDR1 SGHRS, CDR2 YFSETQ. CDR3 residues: CASSQGQGLEQFF. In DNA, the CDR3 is TGCGCCAGCAGCCAAGGACAGGGATTGGAGCAGTTCTTC.

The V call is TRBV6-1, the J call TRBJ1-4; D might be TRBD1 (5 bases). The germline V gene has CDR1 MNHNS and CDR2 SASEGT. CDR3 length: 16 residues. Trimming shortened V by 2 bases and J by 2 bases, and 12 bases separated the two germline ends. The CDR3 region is CASSEWGGSTNEKLFF. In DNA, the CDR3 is TGTGCCAGCAGTGAATGGGGGGGGTCCACTAATGAAAAACTGTTTTTT.

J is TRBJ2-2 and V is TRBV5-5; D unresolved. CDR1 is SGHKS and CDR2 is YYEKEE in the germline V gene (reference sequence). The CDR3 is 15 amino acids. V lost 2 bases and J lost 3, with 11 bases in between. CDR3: CASSFSSVYTGELFF. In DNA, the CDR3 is TGTGCCAGCAGCTTCTCTTCCGTTTACACCGGGGAGCTGTTTTTT. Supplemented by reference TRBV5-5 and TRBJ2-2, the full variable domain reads DAGVTQSPTHLIKTRGQQVTLRCSPISGHKSVSWYQQVLGQGPQFIFQYYEKEERGRGNFPDRFSARQFPNYSSELNVNALLLGDSALYLCASSFSSVYTGELFFGEGSRLTVL.

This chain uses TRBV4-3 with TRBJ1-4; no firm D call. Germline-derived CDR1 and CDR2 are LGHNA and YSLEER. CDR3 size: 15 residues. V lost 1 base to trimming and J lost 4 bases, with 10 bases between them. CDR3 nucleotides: TGCGCCAGCAGCCAAGGGATCGGAGGTAATGAAAAACTGTTTTTT. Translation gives CASSQGIGGNEKLFF.

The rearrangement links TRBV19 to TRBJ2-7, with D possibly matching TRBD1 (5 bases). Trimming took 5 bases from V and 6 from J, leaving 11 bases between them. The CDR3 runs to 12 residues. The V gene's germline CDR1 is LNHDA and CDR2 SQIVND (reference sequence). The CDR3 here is CASSQTTGEQYF. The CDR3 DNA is TGTGCCAGTAGTCAAACAACAGGCGAGCAGTACTTC.

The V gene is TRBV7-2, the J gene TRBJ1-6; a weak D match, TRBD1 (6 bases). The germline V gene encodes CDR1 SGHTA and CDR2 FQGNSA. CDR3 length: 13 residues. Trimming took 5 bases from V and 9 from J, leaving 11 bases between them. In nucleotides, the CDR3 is TGTGCCAGCAGCGCGTCAGGGGTTTCACCCCTCCACTTT. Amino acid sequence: CASSASGVSPLHF.

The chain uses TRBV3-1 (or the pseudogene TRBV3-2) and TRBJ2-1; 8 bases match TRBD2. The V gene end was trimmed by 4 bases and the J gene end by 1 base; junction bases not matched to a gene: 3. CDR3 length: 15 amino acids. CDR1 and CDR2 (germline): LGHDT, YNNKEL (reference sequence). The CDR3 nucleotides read TGTGCCAGCAGCCGGAGCGGGGGTTCCTACAATGAGCAGTTCTTC. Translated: CASSRSGGSYNEQFF.

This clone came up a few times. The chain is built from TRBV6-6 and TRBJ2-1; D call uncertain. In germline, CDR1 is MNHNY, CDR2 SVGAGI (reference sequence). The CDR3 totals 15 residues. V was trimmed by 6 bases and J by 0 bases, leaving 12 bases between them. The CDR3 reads CASSPFSNSYNEQFF. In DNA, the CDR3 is TGTGCCAGCAGCCCGTTTAGTAACTCCTACAATGAGCAGTTCTTC.

DNA of the CDR3: TGTGCCAGCAGCTTGGGAGGGACTAGCGGAGATACGCAGTATTTT. Translated: CASSLGGTSGDTQYF. This chain connects TRBV5-4 to TRBJ2-3; 11 nucleotides agree with TRBD2. The CDR3 runs to 15 residues. The germline gives CDR1 SGHNT, CDR2 YYREEE (reference sequence). After removal of 0 bases from V and 5 bases from J, the junction contained 2 bases not matched to a gene.